The next 6 T cell receptor beta chains were all read from a single sample in a study of T cells in women clearing cervical HPV infection. Sequenced by immunoSEQ multiplex PCR; TCRdb stores in-frame clones only, minus some. Recorded for this sample: 15,000 to 20,000 clones. Sequencing was carried out using blood buffy coat. The receptors here all came from a woman aged 18-70 years with a cervical HPV16 infection that either progressed to CIN3+ or cleared (not recorded which).

Comments on this clone: Read sequence stops 3 residues before the CDR3 end, and the germline J gene provides the missing end. This chain uses TRBV5-1 with TRBJ2-3; D is possibly TRBD2 (5 bases). The germline V and J ends were trimmed by 3 bases and 8 bases, with 13 bases remaining between them. The CDR3 runs 13 residues. Germline V gene sequence: CDR1 SGHRS, CDR2 YFSETQ. The DNA read from the CDR3 is TGCGCCAGCAGCTACTCACTAGGCGGTACG. Its translation: CASSYSLGGT. From start to end, the CDR3 is CASSYSLGGTQYF.

To note about this clone: The read ends 3 residues early relative to the CDR3; the germline J gene fills the gap. The rearrangement uses TRBV7-2 and TRBJ1-6; a weak D match, TRBD1 (6 bases). V lost 5 bases and J 4 bases, leaving 12 bases between the germline ends. The CDR3 is 15 residues long. CDR1 is SGHTA and CDR2 is FQGNSA in the germline V gene. The CDR3 is CASSPEGGYNSPLHF. The sequenced part of the CDR3 DNA is TGTGCCAGCAGCCCAGAGGGGGGGTATAATTCACCC.

The CDR3 here is CASSGLGGGEETQYF. The CDR3 DNA, read in part, is TGTGCCAGCAGCGGGCTGGGCGGGGGGGAAGAGACC. The chain joins TRBV7-2 to TRBJ2-5; TRBD2 aligns across 9 bases. The sequence runs out 3 residues before the end of the CDR3; the remainder is reconstructed from the germline J gene. V dropped 5 bases and J dropped 3; count of bases not matched to a gene: 7. CDR1 is SGHTA, CDR2 FQGNSA, per germline. CDR3 size: 15 residues.

Of note for this clone: The CDR3 is cut off 3 residues early in the read; its end comes from the germline J gene. The V gene is TRBV6-2 or TRBV6-3, the J gene TRBJ1-1; no reliable D call. Germline assignment: CDR1 MNHEY and CDR2 SVGEGT. The CDR3 is 11 residues long. The DNA read from the CDR3 is TGTGCCAGCAGTAAGCGGGGTCGG. It translates to CASSKRGR. The full-length CDR3 reads as CASSKRGRAFF.

As for this clone: The observed sequence ends 3 residues before the CDR3 terminus, with the missing tail filled in from the germline J gene. The chain is built from TRBV28 and TRBJ2-7; 8 nucleotides match TRBD1. The CDR3 spans 15 residues. J lost 0 bases, V lost 6 bases, and 7 bases had no gene match. The germline gives CDR1 MDHEN, CDR2 SYDVKM. CDR3 residues: CASSHGQGLSYEQYF. CDR3 DNA (partial): TGTGCCAGCAGCCACGGACAGGGCCTCTCCTACGAG.

In the case of this clone: The sequence runs out 3 residues before the end of the CDR3; the remainder is reconstructed from the germline J gene. The chain combines TRBV30 with TRBJ1-2; no reliable D call. Germline V gene lookup returns CDR1 GTSNPN and CDR2 SVGIG (reference sequence). The germline V and J ends were trimmed by 5 bases and 4 bases, with 17 bases remaining between them. This CDR3 is 14 amino acids long. Incomplete CDR3 DNA: TGTGCCTGGGCCCGGGGAGTAGTGCCCTATGGC. Amino acid sequence: CAWARGVVPYG. The entire CDR3 sequence reads CAWARGVVPYGYTF.